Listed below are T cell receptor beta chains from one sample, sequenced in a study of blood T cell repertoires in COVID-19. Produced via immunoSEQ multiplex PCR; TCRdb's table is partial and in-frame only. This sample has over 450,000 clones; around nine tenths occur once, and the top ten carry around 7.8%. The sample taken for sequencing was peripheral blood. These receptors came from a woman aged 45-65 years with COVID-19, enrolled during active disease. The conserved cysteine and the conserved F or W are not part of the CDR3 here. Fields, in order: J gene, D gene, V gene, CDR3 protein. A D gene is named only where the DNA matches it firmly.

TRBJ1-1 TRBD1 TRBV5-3 ARSWVTGQGAPGTEAF
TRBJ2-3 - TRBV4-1 ASSQDGRGTDTQY
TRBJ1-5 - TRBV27 ASSMTVHQPQH
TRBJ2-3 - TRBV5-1 ASSRFPGQFTDTQY
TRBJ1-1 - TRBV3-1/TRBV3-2 ASSQDGGLVAF
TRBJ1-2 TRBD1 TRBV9 ASSARTGAYYGYT
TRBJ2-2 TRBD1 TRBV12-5 ASGPDRGVTGELF
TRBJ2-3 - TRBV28 ATEGDVVSDTQY
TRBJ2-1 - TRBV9 ASSQQGGAYNEQF
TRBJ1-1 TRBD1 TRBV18 ASSPSQGQGNTEAF
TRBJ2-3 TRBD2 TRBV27 ASSLETSGGADTQY
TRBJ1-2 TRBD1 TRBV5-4 ASRVRDSDNYGYT
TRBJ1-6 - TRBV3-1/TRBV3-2 ASSPRGGGGSSYNSPLH
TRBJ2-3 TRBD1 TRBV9 ASSVGTGSGTDTQY
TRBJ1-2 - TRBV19 ASSIFTAGRANYGYT
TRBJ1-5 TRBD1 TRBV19 ASSIDGTGDGQPQH
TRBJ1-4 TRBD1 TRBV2 ASTVGTGRREKLF
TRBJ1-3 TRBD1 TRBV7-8 ASSPWTGTGNTIY
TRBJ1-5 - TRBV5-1 ASSSTGRTDQPQH
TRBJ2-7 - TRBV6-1 ASSERRDSYYEQY
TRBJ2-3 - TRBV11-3 ASSSLGYADTQY
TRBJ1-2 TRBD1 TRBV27 ASSFLPGTEARRIYGYT
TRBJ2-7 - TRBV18 ASSPGQGGPYEQY
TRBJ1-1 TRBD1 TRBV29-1 SVRTGVQTEAF
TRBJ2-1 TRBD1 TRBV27 ASSYDRGRNEQF
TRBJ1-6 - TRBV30 AWASPQNSPLH
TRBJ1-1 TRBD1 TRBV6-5 ASSYPTGEAF
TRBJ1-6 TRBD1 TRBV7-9 ASSLTGVSPLH
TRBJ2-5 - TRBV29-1 SVEGGMETQY
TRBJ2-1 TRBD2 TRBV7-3 ASSLTGRAPTSGDNEQF
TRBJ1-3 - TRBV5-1 ASSLSGPFSGNTIY
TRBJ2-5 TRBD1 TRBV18 ASSLGQGFTETQY
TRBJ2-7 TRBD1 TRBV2 ASRGDSSYEQY
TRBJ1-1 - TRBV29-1 SVDSSGNTEAF
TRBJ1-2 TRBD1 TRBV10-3 AISEGDSSNYGYT
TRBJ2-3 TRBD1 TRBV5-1 ASSLLWAGGSTDTQY
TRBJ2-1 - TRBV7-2 ASSPGGSVKNEQF
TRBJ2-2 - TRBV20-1 SASKRTYGNTGELF
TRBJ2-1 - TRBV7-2 ASSPERIFNEQF
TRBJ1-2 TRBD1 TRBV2 ASSAVTGGVYGYT
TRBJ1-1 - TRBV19 ASSTHRDGHTEAF
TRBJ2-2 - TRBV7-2 ASSPRRVANTGELF
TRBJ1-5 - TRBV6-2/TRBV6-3 ASSYPPRTGDFSNQPQH
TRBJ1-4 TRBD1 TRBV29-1 SVSRGTNEKLF
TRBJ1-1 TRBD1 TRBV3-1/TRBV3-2 ASSQADRGDAF
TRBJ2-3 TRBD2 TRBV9 ASSGSGGVGTDTQY
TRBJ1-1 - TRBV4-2 ASRPVASGAEAF
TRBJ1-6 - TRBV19 ASSQGLESPLH
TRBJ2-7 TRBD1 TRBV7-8 ASSLGTGTGDFYEQY